This T cell receptor (beta chain) is from a study of cytomegalovirus exposure and HLA in healthy donors. Germline V gene data show CDR1 as MNHEY and CDR2 as SVGAGI. This CDR3 is built from 14 residues. The V and J ends lost 5 bases and 1 base respectively, with 11 bases between them. PCR was performed using 60 Vbeta and 13 Jbeta primers. In the original processing: Approximately 11 million of the 75 million to 95 million unique TCR beta chains counted in a later analysis were shared. Assay: immunoSEQ multiplex PCR; the TCRdb copy retains only in-frame clones and omits some. That table is the source of V, J and clone size, and D and trimming were worked out from the DNA. The table for this sample gives approximately 68,000 clones.

J is TRBJ1-1 and V is TRBV6-5; D not certain. The sequence was obtained from a female donor in good health and CMV-seropositive. Input material: PBMCs. Here the CDR3 reads CASSDGLRNTEAFF. In DNA form, the CDR3 reads TGTGCCAGCAGTGACGGACTTAGGAACACTGAAGCTTTCTTT.